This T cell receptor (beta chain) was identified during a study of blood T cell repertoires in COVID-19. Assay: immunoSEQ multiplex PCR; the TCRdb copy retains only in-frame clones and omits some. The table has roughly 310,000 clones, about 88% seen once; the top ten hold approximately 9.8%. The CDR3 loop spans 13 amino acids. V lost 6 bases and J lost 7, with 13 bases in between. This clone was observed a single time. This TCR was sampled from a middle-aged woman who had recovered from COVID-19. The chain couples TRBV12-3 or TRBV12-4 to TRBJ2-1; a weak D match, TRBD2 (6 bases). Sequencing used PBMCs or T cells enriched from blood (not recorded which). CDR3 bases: TGTGCCAGCAGCCGGACTACTACAAATGAGCAGTTCTTC. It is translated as CASSRTTTNEQFF.